These 2 T cell receptor beta chains were all obtained from the same sample, sequenced in a study of T cell repertoires in cytomegalovirus infection. TCRdb called the reads again in MiXCR, with one record for every CDR3 protein. The profile shows around 300,000 distinct CDR3 sequences, 9.5% of them singletons. The sample was PBMCs. The receptors originated from a human donor in good health (CMV status not recorded). Some clones in this sample may be carry-over from other donors' samples.

The CDR3 sequence: CASSSPAAETQYF. In nucleotides, the CDR3 is TGTGCCAGCAGCTCCCCCGCCGCCGAGACCCAGTACTTC. This chain links TRBV5-4 with TRBJ2-5, with D uncertain. CDR1 and CDR2 from the germline V gene are SGHNT and YYREEE (reference sequence). Trimming cost V 3 bases and J 5 bases, with 11 bases left between them. The CDR3 spans 13 residues.

Regarding this clonotype: A read error may account for a junction end that differs from germline. The J gene is TRBJ2-5, the V gene TRBV18; possibly TRBD1 for D (5 bases). CDR3 length equals 15 residues. Germline loops: CDR1 KGHSH, CDR2 LQKENI. The CDR3 DNA follows: TGTGCCAACTCACCAAGCCAGGGCTTTCAAGAGACCCAGTACTTC. Its protein is CANSPSQGFQETQYF.